This is a list of T cell receptor beta chains from one sample in a study of T-cell reconstitution after alpha-beta-depleted transplantation in children. MiXCR, applied by TCRdb to the PCR reads, yields one record per CDR3 protein. The profile covers roughly 570,000 distinct CDR3 sequences, with roughly a quarter appearing a single time and under 45% taken by the ten largest. Specimen: PBMCs, collected before TCRalphabeta/CD19-depleted stem cell transplant. All receptors derive from a boy younger than two with Wiskott-Aldrich syndrome, due to receive a stem cell transplant. CDR3s include the opening cysteine and the closing phenylalanine or tryptophan. A D gene is named only where the DNA matches it firmly. Part of the rows lack a size; the others show once, few, many or a class for expanded clones.

D	V	J	size	CDR3	DNA
NA	TRBV7-9	TRBJ2-5	few	CASSISGTQTAETQYF	TGTGCCAGCAGCATTTCCGGGACCCAGACCGCGGAGACCCAGTACTTC
NA	TRBV12-3/TRBV12-4	TRBJ1-2	NA	CASSPGRGANYGYTF	TGTGCCAGCAGTCCCGGGAGGGGCGCCAACTATGGCTACACCTTC
NA	TRBV5-1	TRBJ1-1	few	CASSLQGPEAFF	TGCGCCAGCAGCCTTCAGGGTCCTGAAGCTTTCTTT
TRBD1	TRBV7-2	TRBJ2-3	NA	CASSRITGGFTDTQYF	TGTGCCAGCAGCCGAATTACAGGGGGCTTTACAGATACGCAGTATTTT
NA	TRBV24-1	TRBJ2-1	NA	CATSDSGTEQFF	TGTGCCACCAGTGATTCCGGGACAGAGCAGTTCTTC
TRBD1	TRBV14	TRBJ1-1	few	CASSQGRQGWVTEAFF	TGTGCCAGCAGCCAAGGTCGACAGGGATGGGTCACTGAAGCTTTCTTT
NA	TRBV12-3/TRBV12-4	TRBJ2-1	few	CASSLTPGLEQFF	TGTGCCAGCAGTCTTACTCCAGGGCTTGAGCAGTTCTTC
TRBD1	TRBV28	TRBJ1-6	once	CASSFTLRTGPTGNSPLHF	TGTGCCAGCAGTTTTACCCTTCGGACAGGGCCAACTGGGAATTCACCCCTCCACTTT
NA	TRBV13	TRBJ2-3	few	CASSSGPASTDTQYF	TGTGCCAGCAGCTCGGGACCAGCCAGCACAGATACGCAGTATTTT
NA	TRBV4-2	TRBJ2-1	many	CASSLTGLTYNEQFF	TGTGCCAGCAGCCTCACGGGACTGACCTACAATGAGCAGTTCTTC
TRBD1	TRBV29-1	TRBJ2-7	NA	CSVDGTGFEQYF	TGCAGCGTTGACGGGACAGGGTTCGAGCAGTACTTC
NA	TRBV28	TRBJ1-5	NA	CASSLWPRTLNQPQHF	TGTGCCAGCAGTTTATGGCCCAGGACTCTCAATCAGCCCCAGCATTTT
NA	TRBV6-5	TRBJ2-1	NA	CASSSFRDFYNEQFF	TGTGCCAGCAGTTCCTTCCGGGACTTCTACAATGAGCAGTTCTTC
TRBD2	TRBV20-1	TRBJ2-1	NA	CSASVGTITYNEQFF	TGCAGTGCTAGCGTGGGGACTATCACCTACAATGAGCAGTTCTTC
NA	TRBV24-1	TRBJ2-1	NA	CATSDSGSSSYNEQFF	TGTGCCACCAGTGACTCCGGGTCGAGCTCCTACAATGAGCAGTTCTTC
NA	TRBV7-9	TRBJ1-2	few	CASSLSGRANYGYTF	TGTGCCAGCAGCTTATCGGGTAGAGCTAACTATGGCTACACCTTC
TRBD2	TRBV3-1	TRBJ2-7	NA	CASSLAGGPDEQYF	TGTGCCAGCAGCTTAGCGGGAGGGCCGGACGAGCAGTACTTC
NA	TRBV20-1	TRBJ2-5	NA	CSALRLGKETQYF	TGCAGTGCCCTCCGACTAGGGAAAGAGACCCAGTACTTC
TRBD1	TRBV27	TRBJ2-7	NA	CASSFRTGTSYEQYF	TGTGCCAGCAGTTTCCGGACAGGGACCTCCTACGAGCAGTACTTC
NA	TRBV10-3	TRBJ1-1	few	CAISVGGGTEAFF	TGTGCCATCAGTGTGGGGGGGGGCACTGAAGCTTTCTTT
TRBD1	TRBV27	TRBJ2-5	NA	CASSRQGARETQYF	TGTGCCAGCAGTCGTCAGGGGGCGCGGGAGACCCAGTACTTC
TRBD2	TRBV29-1	TRBJ2-7	many	CSAGAGGAYEQYF	TGCAGCGCTGGAGCGGGAGGAGCCTACGAGCAGTACTTC
NA	TRBV25-1	TRBJ2-5	NA	CASRGYQETQYF	TGTGCCAGCCGGGGGTACCAAGAGACCCAGTACTTC
TRBD2	TRBV5-1	TRBJ2-3	few	CASSLEASGRGNTQYF	TGCGCCAGCAGCTTGGAGGCTAGCGGGAGAGGGAATACGCAGTATTTT
TRBD1	TRBV20-1	TRBJ2-5	few	CSAKGASQETQYF	TGCAGTGCTAAGGGGGCCAGCCAAGAGACCCAGTACTTC
TRBD1	TRBV7-2	TRBJ2-7	NA	CASSADRGRYEQYF	TGTGCCAGCAGCGCCGACAGGGGACGCTACGAGCAGTACTTC
NA	TRBV7-2	TRBJ1-2	few	CASSLAGVKRDYGYTF	TGTGCCAGCAGCTTAGCTGGGGTAAAGAGAGACTATGGCTACACCTTC
TRBD2	TRBV5-5	TRBJ2-5	NA	CASSLWRGALGETQYF	TGTGCCAGCAGCTTGTGGCGGGGGGCGCTGGGAGAGACCCAGTACTTC
NA	TRBV20-1	TRBJ2-3	once	CSAPASTDTQYF	TGCAGTGCCCCGGCTAGCACAGATACGCAGTATTTT
NA	TRBV24-1	TRBJ2-2	few	CATSVNTGELFF	TGTGCCACCAGTGTAAACACCGGGGAGCTGTTTTTT
NA	TRBV5-1	TRBJ2-7	many	CASSLALGAEQYF	TGCGCCAGCAGCTTGGCCCTAGGCGCGGAGCAGTACTTC
NA	TRBV5-5	TRBJ2-7	NA	CASSSNFNEQYF	TGTGCCAGCAGCTCCAACTTCAACGAGCAGTACTTC
NA	TRBV5-1	TRBJ2-3	few	CASSLETRTDTQYF	TGCGCCAGCAGCTTGGAGACGCGCACAGATACGCAGTATTTT
NA	TRBV28	TRBJ1-1	few	CASSLTGTLTEAFF	TGTGCCAGCAGTCTAACAGGGACATTGACTGAAGCTTTCTTT
TRBD1	TRBV20-1	TRBJ2-5	few	CSAEGQGAKTQYF	TGCAGTGCGGAGGGACAGGGGGCAAAGACCCAGTACTTC
NA	TRBV7-9	TRBJ1-5	NA	CASSPGTLNQPQHF	TGTGCCAGCAGCCCCGGGACACTCAATCAGCCCCAGCATTTT
NA	TRBV30	TRBJ2-3	NA	CAWSPSDTQYF	TGTGCCTGGAGCCCCTCAGATACGCAGTATTTT
TRBD1	TRBV27	TRBJ1-1	few	CASSLQGAIAEAFF	TGTGCCAGCAGTTTACAGGGGGCGATCGCTGAAGCTTTCTTT
TRBD1	TRBV9	TRBJ2-2	few	CASSPRTGENTGELFF	TGTGCCAGCAGCCCCCGGACAGGAGAGAACACCGGGGAGCTGTTTTTT
NA	TRBV28	TRBJ2-7	NA	CAIRTAVPYEQYF	TGTGCCATCAGGACGGCCGTCCCCTACGAGCAGTACTTC
NA	TRBV7-8	TRBJ1-6	NA	CASSLVLGGNSPLHF	TGTGCCAGCAGCTTAGTCCTAGGGGGGAATTCACCCCTCCACTTT
NA	TRBV24-1	TRBJ2-7	few	CATSDLGDEQYF	TGTGCCACCAGTGATTTGGGAGACGAGCAGTACTTC
NA	TRBV5-1	TRBJ2-1	NA	CASRYSGYYNEQFF	TGCGCCAGCAGATACAGCGGGTATTACAATGAGCAGTTCTTC
NA	TRBV30	TRBJ2-3	NA	CAWSDSRPTDTQYF	TGTGCCTGGAGTGACAGTCGACCCACAGATACGCAGTATTTT
NA	TRBV3-1	TRBJ1-1	NA	CASQDSDSWNTEAFF	TGTGCCAGCCAGGACAGTGACTCGTGGAACACTGAAGCTTTCTTT
TRBD2	TRBV20-1	TRBJ2-7	NA	CSARLLAGDGNEQYF	TGCAGTGCTAGATTACTAGCGGGAGATGGAAACGAGCAGTACTTC
TRBD2	TRBV29-1	TRBJ2-5	many	CSVGQGGETQYF	TGCAGCGTTGGTCAGGGAGGGGAGACCCAGTACTTC
TRBD1	TRBV6-2/TRBV6-3	TRBJ2-7	few	CASSSPGQNSYEQYF	TGTGCCAGCAGTTCACCGGGACAGAACTCCTACGAGCAGTACTTC
NA	TRBV4-1	TRBJ2-1	NA	CASSQLLRSYNEQFF	TGCGCCAGCAGCCAGCTCTTACGCTCCTACAATGAGCAGTTCTTC
TRBD2	TRBV24-1	TRBJ2-1	NA	CATSLAGGTYNEQFF	TGTGCCACCAGCCTAGCGGGAGGAACCTACAATGAGCAGTTCTTC
NA	TRBV20-1	TRBJ2-7	NA	CSAIRTVSSYEQYF	TGCAGTGCAATAAGGACTGTGAGCTCCTACGAGCAGTACTTC